These 19 T cell receptor beta chains originate from one sample sequenced in a study of T cell responses to AZD1222 COVID-19 vaccine. This table comes from immunoSEQ multiplex PCR, and its TCRdb copy is limited to in-frame clones, with some not included. The sample shows approximately 75,000 clones, around 86% of them seen only once. Sequenced here: peripheral blood, sampled 28 days after the second AZD1222 dose. Source of these receptors: an adult who received the AZD1222 COVID-19 vaccine.

The chain uses TRBV30 and TRBJ1-5, with D unclear. V was pared by 3 bases and J by 6 bases, with 18 bases between. Germline CDR1 reads GTSNPN; CDR2 reads SVGIG (reference sequence). The CDR3 sequence is 15 residues long. The CDR3 nucleotides are TGTGCCTGGAGCACCGGGGTAGAGGCGATTCAGCCCCAGCATTTT. It yields the protein CAWSTGVEAIQPQHF.

This chain links TRBV12-5 with TRBJ1-3, with a possible D match to TRBD1 (5 bases). This CDR3 comprises 16 residues. Trimming took off 1 base at V and 1 base at J, with 11 bases between the two ends. The germline gives CDR1 LGHNT, CDR2 FRNRAP. The CDR3 here is CASGLAQGGSGNTIYF. In DNA form, the CDR3 reads TGTGCTAGTGGTTTGGCCCAGGGAGGATCTGGAAACACCATATATTTT.

The V call is TRBV6-1, the J call TRBJ1-6, with 8 bases that match TRBD1. The CDR3 covers 13 residues. The J segment lost 9 bases and the V segment lost 3 bases, leaving 1 base of the junction unmatched. The germline gives CDR1 MNHNS, CDR2 SASEGT. CDR3 loop: CASSETGVSPLHF. The CDR3 DNA reads as TGTGCCAGCAGTGAGACAGGGGTTTCACCCCTCCACTTT.

The rearrangement uses TRBV6-5 and TRBJ1-2; 9 bases map to TRBD1. This CDR3 region has 15 residues. Germline CDR1 is MNHEY and CDR2 is SVGAGI. The V and J ends lost 0 bases and 7 bases, in that order; junction bases with no gene match: 6. This CDR3 reads CASSYSGTGSSGYTF. Written as DNA, the CDR3 is TGTGCCAGCAGTTACTCGGGGACAGGGTCGTCTGGCTACACCTTC.

The chain employs TRBV5-5 and TRBJ2-7; D is unresolved. V dropped 0 bases and J dropped 2 bases, with 9 bases sitting between them. This CDR3 contains 14 residues. Per germline, CDR1 SGHKS and CDR2 YYEKEE (reference sequence). CDR3 region: CASSLVGSPYEQYF. The CDR3 bases are TGTGCCAGCAGCTTGGTTGGCAGCCCCTACGAGCAGTACTTC.

A single count supports this clone. The chain couples TRBV5-1 to TRBJ1-2, with TRBD1 as a possible D gene (6 bases). The germline V and J ends were trimmed by 4 bases and 2 bases, with 9 bases remaining between them. This CDR3 has 13 residues. Germline V lookup: CDR1 SGHRS, CDR2 YFSETQ. CDR3: CASSDDRNYGYTF. Written as DNA, the CDR3 is TGCGCCAGCAGCGACGACAGGAACTATGGCTACACCTTC.

The sample holds a few counts of this clone. The V gene is TRBV9, the J gene TRBJ2-1; 7 bases match TRBD1. After removal of 0 bases from V and 4 bases from J, the junction contained 7 bases not matched to a gene. The CDR3 runs 16 residues. Germline-derived CDR1 and CDR2 are SGDLS and YYNGEE. As DNA, the CDR3 is TGTGCCAGCAGCGTAGGGGTTACAGGGGCTTACAATGAGCAGTTCTTC. It yields the protein CASSVGVTGAYNEQFF.

The rearrangement links TRBV13 to TRBJ2-3; no reliable D call. Trimming removed 0 bases from V and 4 bases from J, with 8 bases in between. CDR3 length equals 14 residues. Looked up from germline, CDR1 is PRHDT and CDR2 is FYEKMQ (reference sequence). CDR3 sequence reads: CASSLGGSPDTQYF. The CDR3 DNA reads as TGTGCCAGCAGCTTAGGTGGTAGCCCAGATACGCAGTATTTT.

The rearrangement links TRBV30 to TRBJ1-5, with a weak D call TRBD1 (6 bases). In germline, CDR1 is GTSNPN, CDR2 SVGIG (reference sequence). The CDR3 is 15 residues long. With 1 base removed from V and 2 bases from J, the gap between germline ends came to 12 bases. CDR3 DNA sequence: TGTGCCTGGAGTGCAGATGCAGGGGGCAATCAGCCCCAGCATTTT. Residues: CAWSADAGGNQPQHF.

In its sample, this clone was seen once. This chain uses TRBV7-2 with TRBJ1-4, with 7 bases identical to TRBD1. CDR1 is SGHTA, CDR2 FQGNSA, per germline. The J segment lost 7 bases and the V segment lost 3 bases, leaving 8 bases of the junction unmatched. This CDR3 is 15 amino acids long. CDR3 nucleotides: TGTGCCAGCAGCTTGACAGGGAATTTGGGTGAAAAACTGTTTTTT. It specifies CASSLTGNLGEKLFF.

This clone was observed once. The rearrangement uses TRBV5-4 and TRBJ2-3; 10 bases match TRBD2. V shed 3 bases, J shed 2 bases, and the junction held 9 bases outside the gene matches. This CDR3 is built from 17 residues. The germline gives CDR1 SGHNT, CDR2 YYREEE (reference sequence). The DNA for the CDR3 is TGTGCCAGCAGCTCGGAGGGAGCGGGGGGGCACACAGATACGCAGTATTTT. As protein: CASSSEGAGGHTDTQYF.

The chain employs TRBV10-3 and TRBJ2-7, with 7 bases matching TRBD1. Per the germline V gene, CDR1 is ENHRY and CDR2 is SYGVKD. V shed 2 bases and J 0 bases; nucleotides not matched to a gene: 4. The CDR3 covers 15 residues. In DNA, the CDR3 is TGTGCCATCAGTGAGCCGGGACAGAGCTCCTACGAGCAGTACTTC. Amino acid sequence: CAISEPGQSSYEQYF.

The rearrangement joins TRBV6-1 to TRBJ1-1; D is perhaps TRBD1 (5 bases). V was pared by 2 bases and J by 1 base, with 11 bases between. Germline V CDR1 and CDR2: MNHNS, SASEGT. The CDR3 has 15 amino acids. The CDR3, as DNA: TGTGCCAGCAGTGAACTTAGGGGCCCGAACACTGAAGCTTTCTTT. It yields the protein CASSELRGPNTEAFF.

The chain is built from TRBV5-6 and TRBJ2-5, with TRBD1 as a possible D gene (5 bases). Trimming took 0 bases from V and 7 from J, leaving 10 bases between them. The CDR3 has 13 amino acids. The germline V gene has CDR1 SGHDT and CDR2 YYEEEE. In nucleotides, the CDR3 is TGTGCCAGCAGCTTGGGACAGCTTAGGACCCAGTACTTC. This codes for CASSLGQLRTQYF.

The gene calls are TRBV20-1 and TRBJ1-2; D unresolved. This CDR3 region has 11 residues. V lost 3 bases and J lost 8, with 10 bases in between. The V gene's germline CDR1 is DFQATT and CDR2 SNEGSKA (reference sequence). CDR3 coding DNA: TGCAGTGCTAGTTCGGTGTCGGGCTACACCTTC. Translated, it gives CSASSVSGYTF.

V and J are TRBV12-5 and TRBJ2-3; possibly TRBD1 or TRBD2 for D (5 bases each). V was shortened by 7 bases and J by 3 bases, with 17 bases between the two germline ends. The CDR3 is 15 amino acids. CDR1 LGHNT and CDR2 FRNRAP come from the germline V gene. The CDR3 DNA reads as TGTGCTAGTGTCCCCGGGGTGGGGGATACAGATACGCAGTATTTT. This sequence encodes CASVPGVGDTDTQYF.

This rearrangement joins TRBV11-1 to TRBJ2-5; 9 nucleotides agree with TRBD1. Germline V lookup: CDR1 SGHAT, CDR2 FQDESV (reference sequence). With 3 bases clipped from V and 4 bases from J, the junction kept 6 bases outside the gene matches. The CDR3 is 15 residues long. CDR3 nucleotides: TGTGCCAGCAGCTTCCAGACAGGGGGTAGAGAGACCCAGTACTTC. Encoded protein: CASSFQTGGRETQYF.

This chain connects TRBV19 to TRBJ1-3; the D gene is possibly TRBD1 (5 bases). The CDR3 has 14 amino acids. Germline V gene lookup returns CDR1 LNHDA and CDR2 SQIVND (reference sequence). V was cut by 7 bases and J by 3 bases, with 13 bases left in between. The DNA for the CDR3 is TGTGCCAGTACCAGCTGGGGGATTGGAAACACCATATATTTT. This sequence encodes CASTSWGIGNTIYF.

The chain couples TRBV7-3 to TRBJ2-6, with 9 bases identical to TRBD1. Germline trimming cut 5 bases from V and 1 base from J; bases unmatched to any gene: 6. This CDR3 region has 17 residues. The germline CDR1 and CDR2 sequences are SGHTA and FQGTGA. CDR3: CASSPYDRGSGANVLTF. Written as DNA, the CDR3 is TGTGCCAGCAGCCCTTACGACAGGGGGTCTGGGGCCAACGTCCTGACTTTC.